The 30 T cell receptor beta chains presented below share a single source sample, sequenced in a study of T cells in Graves' hyperthyroidism and ophthalmopathy. Amplification targeted TCR beta CDR3 regions from RNA transcripts. Using the HTBI primer set, a first-round RT-PCR was run on the TCR CDR3. TCRdb recomputed calls from the multiplex PCR reads with MiXCR, one row per CDR3 protein. The sample has 450,000 to 650,000 distinct CDR3 sequences, 14% seen once. Sequenced material: blood. These receptors all stem from a young woman with Graves' ophthalmopathy.

This rearrangement joins TRBV12-3 or TRBV12-4 to TRBJ2-2; perhaps TRBD1 as D (6 bases). The CDR3 totals 15 residues. Trimming took off 4 bases at V and 4 bases at J, with 13 bases between the two ends. CDR3 DNA: TGTGCCAGCAGTTCCGGACAGAGACCCACCGGGGAGCTGTTTTTT. This sequence encodes CASSSGQRPTGELFF.

The chain couples TRBV20-1 to TRBJ2-1; 10 bases fit TRBD2. Germline V gene sequence: CDR1 DFQATT, CDR2 SNEGSKA (reference sequence). The CDR3 length is 17 residues. Unmatched junction bases numbered 11, after V lost 0 bases and J lost 6 bases. Here the CDR3 DNA reads TGCAGTGCTAGAGATCGCAGCCTAGCGGGAGCCCCCAATGAGCAGTTCTTC. Protein product: CSARDRSLAGAPNEQFF.

This clonotype was picked up many times. CDR3 DNA: TGTGCCAGCAGCGCGGAGGGACAGCAGAATGAAAAACTGTTTTTT. Residues: CASSAEGQQNEKLFF. The chain carries TRBV9 and TRBJ1-4; 7 nucleotides match TRBD1. Germline V CDR1 and CDR2: SGDLS, YYNGEE. The trim removed 3 bases at V and 5 bases at J, leaving 7 bases unmatched. The CDR3 runs 15 residues. Full variable domain (remainder filled in from reference TRBV9 and TRBJ1-4): DSGVTQTPKHLITATGQRVTLRCSPRSGDLSVYWYQQSLDQGLQFLIQYYNGEERAKGNILERFSAQQFPDLHSELNLSSLELGDSALYFCASSAEGQQNEKLFFGSGTQLSVL.

Many counts were recorded for this clonotype. V is TRBV6-5 and J is TRBJ2-5, with a weak D call TRBD1 (6 bases). The CDR3 totals 14 residues. Trimming removed 2 bases at V and 2 bases at J, with 9 bases between. From germline, CDR1 is MNHEY and CDR2 SVGAGI. CDR3 bases: TGTGCCAGCAGTTACGGGACACTACAAGAGACCCAGTACTTC. This encodes CASSYGTLQETQYF.

This chain connects TRBV11-3 to TRBJ1-2; D is perhaps TRBD1 (6 bases). CDR1 SGHNT and CDR2 YENEEA come from the germline V gene. V lost 0 bases, J lost 8 bases, and 13 bases lay in between. The CDR3 runs 14 residues. This CDR3 reads CASSLEVAGEGYTF. The CDR3 coding sequence is TGTGCCAGCAGCTTAGAAGTTGCAGGGGAGGGCTACACCTTC.

This clonotype was seen a handful of times. CDR3 residues: CASSFGQDFYEQYF. CDR3 DNA sequence: TGTGCCAGCAGTTTCGGACAGGATTTCTACGAGCAGTACTTC. This chain links TRBV6-4 with TRBJ2-7, with 7 bases lining up with TRBD1. This CDR3 has 14 amino acids. Germline CDR1 MRHNA, CDR2 SNTAGT. With 5 bases clipped from V and 3 bases from J, the junction kept 7 bases outside the gene matches.

This clonotype was observed many times. The chain couples TRBV3-1 to TRBJ1-2, with a tentative D call TRBD1 (6 bases). The CDR3 covers 15 residues. CDR1 and CDR2 (germline): LGHDT, YNNKEL (reference sequence). Trimming cost V 4 bases and J 2 bases, with 14 bases left between them. The CDR3 DNA reads as TGTGCCAGCAGCCCCCGGGACATCGCAAACTATGGCTACACCTTC. Amino acid sequence: CASSPRDIANYGYTF.

This clonotype was seen a few times. V is TRBV19 and J is TRBJ1-1; D gene ambiguous. The germline V gene encodes CDR1 LNHDA and CDR2 SQIVND (reference sequence). Trimming took off 0 bases at V and 6 bases at J, with 8 bases between the two ends. CDR3 length equals 13 residues. For the CDR3, the DNA is TGTGCCAGTAGTATAGATCTTGGGGCTGAAGCTTTCTTT. Residues: CASSIDLGAEAFF.

This clonotype came up many times. The chain links TRBV2 to TRBJ2-7; 9 bases match TRBD1. Trimming removed 2 bases from V and 1 base from J; junction bases left unmatched: 6. Germline V gene data show CDR1 as SNHLY and CDR2 as FYNNEI. The CDR3 totals 16 residues. CDR3 sequence: CASSENDRGNSYEQYF. The CDR3 DNA reads TGTGCCAGCAGTGAAAACGACAGGGGGAATTCCTACGAGCAGTACTTC. The full variable domain, its missing parts supplied by reference TRBV2 and TRBJ2-7, is EPEVTQTPSHQVTQMGQEVILRCVPISNHLYFYWYRQILGQKVEFLVSFYNNEISEKSEIFDDQFSVERPDGSNFTLKIRSTKLEDSAMYFCASSENDRGNSYEQYFGPGTRLTVT.

This clonotype has at least ten counts. J is TRBJ1-1 and V is TRBV28, with no clear D. Germline assignment: CDR1 MDHEN and CDR2 SYDVKM. The CDR3 extends over 13 amino acids. The germline V and J ends were trimmed by 4 bases and 2 bases, with 8 bases remaining between them. The CDR3 loop is CASSSSSNTEAFF. CDR3 DNA sequence: TGTGCCAGCAGTTCATCCAGTAACACTGAAGCTTTCTTT.

This clonotype came up many times. The chain uses TRBV7-2 and TRBJ2-7, with 11 bases lining up with TRBD2. Germline-derived CDR1 and CDR2 are SGHTA and FQGNSA. The CDR3 loop spans 17 amino acids. Trimming cost V 6 bases and J 0 bases; bases outside gene matches: 10. The CDR3 loop is CASRPTSGDDSSYEQYF. For the CDR3, the DNA is TGTGCCAGCAGACCGACTAGCGGGGATGATAGCTCCTACGAGCAGTACTTC.

This clonotype was counted ten times or more. This chain joins TRBV20-1 and TRBJ2-7, with D maybe TRBD2 (6 bases). Germline CDR1 DFQATT, CDR2 SNEGSKA (reference sequence). The V gene lost 3 bases and the J gene lost 6 bases, with 15 bases spanning the gap. There are 13 residues in the CDR3. CDR3 loop: CSASSREKGEQYF. CDR3 sequence (DNA): TGCAGTGCTAGCAGCCGGGAGAAAGGCGAGCAGTACTTC.

This clonotype was picked up many times. The genes are TRBV20-1 and TRBJ2-7; the D gene could be TRBD1 or TRBD2 (5 bases each). V lost 6 bases to trimming and J lost 0 bases, with 12 bases between them. The length of the CDR3 is 13 residues. From germline, CDR1 is DFQATT and CDR2 SNEGSKA (reference sequence). In DNA, the CDR3 is TGCAGTGCCACTTCAGGGAGCTCCTACGAGCAGTACTTC. Translating it yields CSATSGSSYEQYF.

V gene TRBV3-1 combines with J gene TRBJ2-5; D is ambiguous. Trimming removed 4 bases at V and 6 bases at J, with 15 bases between. This CDR3 comprises 14 residues. Germline-derived CDR1 and CDR2 are LGHDT and YNNKEL (reference sequence). CDR3 residues: CASSRDGSPQTQYF. CDR3 sequence (DNA): TGTGCCAGCAGCCGAGATGGGTCACCCCAGACCCAGTACTTC.

This clonotype was found many times. The CDR3 DNA reads TGTGCCAGCAGCCGCCAGGGCGGGGTGTTCGCAGATACGCAGTATTTT. Its protein product is CASSRQGGVFADTQYF. This chain links TRBV12-3 or TRBV12-4 with TRBJ2-3; D may be TRBD2 (6 bases). The V gene lost 6 bases and the J gene lost 4 bases, with 20 bases spanning the gap. The CDR3 runs to 16 residues.

This clonotype was found a few times. The chain is built from TRBV30 and TRBJ1-2; perhaps TRBD1 as D (5 bases). V was pared by 0 bases and J by 6 bases, with 26 bases between. The CDR3 sequence is 18 residues long. Germline-derived CDR1 and CDR2 are GTSNPN and SVGIG (reference sequence). The chain's CDR3 is CAWSVLGGGREVKDGYTF. DNA of the CDR3: TGTGCCTGGAGTGTCCTAGGCGGGGGACGGGAAGTAAAGGATGGCTACACCTTC.

This clonotype showed up just a few times. J is TRBJ2-7 and V is TRBV25-1, with TRBD2 as a possible D gene (5 bases). With 4 bases removed from V and 4 bases from J, the gap between germline ends came to 11 bases. The CDR3 has 13 residues. Germline V CDR1 and CDR2: MGHDK, SYGVNS. CDR3 coding DNA: TGTGCCAGCAGTGGTGGACTTTCATACGAGCAGTACTTC. Its protein is CASSGGLSYEQYF.

In its sample, this clonotype was seen many times. V gene TRBV20-1 combines with J gene TRBJ2-7, with 7 positions matching TRBD2. The CDR3 runs 15 residues. The V segment lost 0 bases and the J segment 3 bases; nucleotides outside the gene matches: 8. Germline V gives CDR1 DFQATT, CDR2 SNEGSKA (reference sequence). CDR3 bases: TGCAGTGCTAGAGATGGGGATGAGCGGGACTACGAGCAGTACTTC. This sequence encodes CSARDGDERDYEQYF.

This clonotype turned up a few times. V usage is TRBV28 and J usage is TRBJ2-6, with D unclear. Deletions cut 3 bases from V and 1 base from J, with 19 bases between. This CDR3 has 19 amino acids. Per the germline V gene, CDR1 is MDHEN and CDR2 is SYDVKM. The CDR3 nucleotides read TGTGCCAGCAGTTTCCCCATAAGGTCGATGGGATCTGGGGCCAACGTCCTGACTTTC. Residues: CASSFPIRSMGSGANVLTF.

Many counts were recorded for this clonotype. The gene calls are TRBV3-1 and TRBJ2-7; TRBD1 matches 9 bases. Trimming cost V 1 base and J 3 bases; bases outside gene matches: 1. Germline CDR1 is LGHDT and CDR2 is YNNKEL (reference sequence). This CDR3 has 14 residues. The CDR3 DNA is TGTGCCAGCAGCCAAGGGGACAGGGACTACGAGCAGTACTTC. It translates to CASSQGDRDYEQYF.

This clonotype has at least ten counts. The chain carries TRBV6-1 and TRBJ2-5, with 9 bases aligning to TRBD1. The V segment lost 5 bases and the J segment 5 bases; nucleotides outside the gene matches: 12. CDR3 length equals 16 residues. Germline V lookup: CDR1 MNHNS, CDR2 SASEGT. CDR3 nucleotides: TGTGCCAGCAGTCGATACAGGGGGCTTCGCCAGGAGACCCAGTACTTC. This codes for CASSRYRGLRQETQYF.

This clonotype has at least ten counts. The genes are TRBV24-1 and TRBJ2-3; 8 nucleotides agree with TRBD1. This CDR3 contains 17 residues. Germline V gives CDR1 KGHDR, CDR2 SFDVKD. Trimming took 1 base from V and 1 from J; bases not matched to a gene: 6. The CDR3 sequence is CATSDFSDREGTDTQYF. The CDR3, as DNA: TGTGCCACCAGTGATTTCTCGGACAGGGAAGGCACAGATACGCAGTATTTT.

Many counts were recorded for this clonotype. This rearrangement joins TRBV5-1 to TRBJ2-3; 7 bases map to TRBD2. The CDR3 has 15 amino acids. Germline V CDR1 and CDR2: SGHRS, YFSETQ. V lost 1 base, J lost 4 bases, and 6 bases stayed unmatched. CDR3 bases: TGCGCCAGCAGCTTGTGGGGGGGTAGGGCAGATACGCAGTATTTT. Translating it yields CASSLWGGRADTQYF. Based on the CDR3 plus reference TRBV5-1 and TRBJ2-3, the full variable domain is KAGVTQTPRYLIKTRGQQVTLSCSPISGHRSVSWYQQTPGQGLQFLFEYFSETQRNKGNFPGRFSGRQFSNSRSEMNVSTLELGDSALYLCASSLWGGRADTQYFGPGTRLTVL.

The rearrangement uses TRBV14 and TRBJ2-7, with D possibly being TRBD1 (6 bases). The germline V gene has CDR1 SGHDN and CDR2 FVKESK. The CDR3 runs to 21 residues. V gave up 3 bases and J gave up 0 bases, with 30 bases separating them. The chain's CDR3 is CASSQRISLTTGSTFSYEQYF. Written as DNA, the CDR3 is TGTGCCAGCAGCCAGAGAATAAGCCTAACGACAGGATCGACCTTCTCCTACGAGCAGTACTTC.

Concerning this clonotype: A read error is possible here, since a much larger clone lies one base away. This rearrangement joins TRBV12-3 or TRBV12-4 to TRBJ2-7, with 7 bases that match TRBD1. The CDR3 extends over 12 amino acids. The CDR3 DNA is TGTACCAGCAGTCGTAAGGGGGCCGAGCAGTACTTC. This encodes CTSSRKGAEQYF.

This clonotype was picked up many times. The chain carries TRBV28 and TRBJ1-5; D is unresolved. CDR1 is MDHEN and CDR2 is SYDVKM in the germline V gene. The V and J ends lost 2 bases and 7 bases respectively, with 3 bases between them. The CDR3 runs 11 residues. CDR3: CASSLRQPQHF. As DNA, the CDR3 is TGTGCCAGCAGTTTAAGGCAGCCCCAGCATTTT. Full variable domain (remainder filled in from reference TRBV28 and TRBJ1-5): DVKVTQSSRYLVKRTGEKVFLECVQDMDHENMFWYRQDPGLGLRLIYFSYDVKMKEKGDIPEGYSVSREKKERFSLILESASTNQTSMYLCASSLRQPQHFGDGTRLSIL.

This clonotype was seen many times. The chain carries TRBV7-8 and TRBJ2-1; 12 bases match TRBD2. Unmatched junction bases numbered 6, after V lost 5 bases and J lost 4 bases. Germline-derived CDR1 and CDR2 are SGHVS and FQNEAQ. CDR3 length: 16 amino acids. CDR3 sequence: CASSQPGLAGYNEQFF. DNA of the CDR3: TGTGCCAGCAGCCAACCGGGACTAGCGGGTTACAATGAGCAGTTCTTC.

The chain recombines TRBV7-8 with TRBJ1-6, with D hard to call. With 1 base removed from V and 6 bases from J, the gap between germline ends came to 7 bases. The germline gives CDR1 SGHVS, CDR2 FQNEAQ. This CDR3 is 14 amino acids long. This chain's CDR3 is CASSLEASNSPLHF. CDR3 nucleotides: TGTGCCAGCAGCTTAGAAGCTAGTAATTCACCCCTCCACTTT. Combining the CDR3 with reference TRBV7-8 and TRBJ1-6 gives the whole variable domain GAGVSQSPRYKVAKRGQDVALRCDPISGHVSLFWYQQALGQGPEFLTYFQNEAQLDKSGLPSDRFFAERPEGSVSTLKIQRTQQEDSAVYLCASSLEASNSPLHFGNGTRLTVT.

This clonotype came up many times. The V gene is TRBV7-3, the J gene TRBJ2-7; 9 bases fit TRBD1. The V and J ends lost 5 bases and 5 bases, in that order; junction bases with no gene match: 4. CDR1 and CDR2 from the germline V gene are SGHTA and FQGTGA. There are 13 residues in the CDR3. The CDR3 reads CASSPRDRDEQYF. CDR3 DNA: TGTGCCAGCAGCCCAAGGGACAGGGACGAGCAGTACTTC.

The chain links TRBV7-9 to TRBJ2-3; 10 positions agree with TRBD2. V dropped 6 bases and J dropped 5; count of bases not matched to a gene: 8. From germline, CDR1 is SEHNR and CDR2 FQNEAQ (reference sequence). The CDR3 runs to 15 residues. The CDR3 loop reads CASRITSGARDTQYF. CDR3 sequence (DNA): TGTGCCAGCAGGATTACTAGCGGGGCCCGAGATACGCAGTATTTT.